Given below is one T cell receptor beta chain in context. Its antigen remains unidentified. Profiling relied on immunoSEQ multiplex PCR, and the TCRdb table lists in-frame clones only, not all of them. The profile shows approximately 100,000 clones, around nine tenths of them singletons. As for time point: baseline, week 1 (first vaccination visit). Treatment specified: pre-vaccination baseline after standard-of-care therapy. Donors' newly diagnosed IDH1-mutant WHO grade 3 or 4 astrocytomas lacked nuclear ATRX. The sample comes from a study of a mutant IDH1 vaccine in newly diagnosed glioma. As for the study in general: Sex distribution of treated patients was roughly 60% male and roughly 38% female; mean age was around 40 years. Study observations and caveats: Among top peripheral T cell clonotypes, changes seemed unrelated to pseudoprogression. Induction of immune responses by the vaccine occurred in about 92% of patients.

Trimming left V 2 bases short and J 6 bases short, with 14 bases between. CDR1 is MDHEN and CDR2 is SYDVKM in the germline V gene. The CDR3 totals 15 residues. This chain connects TRBV28 to TRBJ1-5; possibly TRBD1 for D (6 bases). Material: PBMCs, obtained from a glioma patient treated with radiotherapy, temozolomide or both. The receptor was derived from a woman aged 45-65 years with glioma. CDR3 in DNA: TGTGCCAGCAGTTTACTGGGGGGAGGGGGTCAGCCCCAGCATTTT. Translating gives CASSLLGGGGQPQHF.